This T cell receptor beta chain stems from a study of blood T cell repertoires in COVID-19. Germline V gene sequence: CDR1 MNHEY, CDR2 SMNVEV (reference sequence). CDR3 length equals 12 residues. V lost 8 bases, J lost 5 bases, and 5 bases stayed unmatched. Sequencing used immunoSEQ multiplex PCR; TCRdb keeps in-frame clones, though not all of them. The sample lists 52,000 or so clones; under 80% were seen once. The gene calls are TRBV27 and TRBJ1-2; 7 bases match TRBD1. The TCR sequence derives from a human donor in a cohort sampled during active COVID-19. The sample was peripheral blood. DNA of the CDR3: TGTGCCAGCCGGGACAGCCTTTATGGCTACACCTTC. It codes for CASRDSLYGYTF.